The 20 T cell receptor beta chains listed next were all sequenced from one sample in a study of T cell repertoires in cytomegalovirus infection. Using its own MiXCR run on the reads, TCRdb lists one record per CDR3 protein. Of almost 550,000 distinct CDR3 sequences in the sample, 15% to 20% were seen once. Sample: CD8+ T cells from PBMCs. Receptor source: a human donor in good health (CMV status not recorded). Some clones in this sample may be carry-over from other donors' samples.

The V gene is TRBV28, the J gene TRBJ2-3; D tentatively reads TRBD1 or TRBD2 (5 bases each). This CDR3 spans 14 amino acids. The V end lost 2 bases, the J end lost 6 bases, and 12 bases lay between the germline ends. Germline values: CDR1 MDHEN, CDR2 SYDVKM. The CDR3 nucleotides read TGTGCCAGCAGTTTAGGGGACCCGACCGATACGCAGTATTTT. Protein: CASSLGDPTDTQYF.

This rearrangement joins TRBV7-6 to TRBJ1-4, with 8 nucleotides matching TRBD1. The CDR3 totals 15 residues. In germline, CDR1 is SGHVS, CDR2 FNYEAQ. The J segment lost 4 bases and the V segment lost 2 bases, leaving 3 bases of the junction unmatched. The CDR3 here is CASSLRDRRNEKLFF. Here the CDR3 DNA reads TGTGCCAGCAGCTTACGGGACAGGCGTAATGAAAAACTGTTTTTT.

This clonotype was detected many times. The rearrangement links TRBV27 to TRBJ1-5; TRBD1 aligns across 8 bases. In germline, CDR1 is MNHEY, CDR2 SMNVEV (reference sequence). The CDR3 consists of 13 residues. Trimming at V came to 4 bases and at J to 5 bases, leaving 1 base not matched to a gene. The CDR3 is CASSSTGDQPQHF. CDR3 nucleotides: TGTGCCAGCAGTTCGACAGGGGATCAGCCCCAGCATTTT.

At least ten counts were recorded for this clonotype. The rearrangement joins TRBV27 to TRBJ1-5; maybe TRBD1 (6 bases). Germline CDR1 MNHEY, CDR2 SMNVEV (reference sequence). The CDR3 is 13 residues long. Trimming left V 4 bases short and J 6 bases short, with 10 bases between. The DNA of the CDR3 is TGTGCCAGCAGTTCACCAGGGGTTCAGCCCCAGCATTTT. Residues: CASSSPGVQPQHF.

In nucleotides, the CDR3 is TGTGCCAGCAGTCTAAAAGGGACAGGGATAGGCTACGAGCAGTACTTC. Translating gives CASSLKGTGIGYEQYF. The chain combines TRBV27 with TRBJ2-7; TRBD1 matches at 9 bases. Per germline, CDR1 MNHEY and CDR2 SMNVEV (reference sequence). V shed 5 bases, J shed 3 bases, and the junction held 11 bases outside the gene matches. The CDR3 contains 16 residues.

This clonotype was detected ten times or more. The V gene is TRBV7-9, the J gene TRBJ1-3, with 9 positions matching TRBD1. V lost 1 base to trimming and J lost 0 bases; unmatched junction nucleotides: 4. The CDR3 contains 17 residues. From germline, CDR1 is SEHNR and CDR2 FQNEAQ (reference sequence). CDR3 nucleotide sequence: TGTGCCAGCAGCTTAGGGGGACAGGGATACTCTGGAAACACCATATATTTT. Amino acids: CASSLGGQGYSGNTIYF.

J is TRBJ1-1 and V is TRBV29-1, with D hard to call. Trimming took 6 bases from V and 10 from J, leaving 15 bases between them. Germline V lookup: CDR1 SQVTM, CDR2 ANQGSEA. The CDR3 contains 11 residues. CDR3: CSVDGPSGAFF. The CDR3 DNA reads TGCAGCGTGGACGGTCCTTCGGGAGCTTTCTTT.

Only one count was recorded for this clonotype. The chain couples TRBV7-8 to TRBJ1-3; the match to TRBD1 covers 9 bases. CDR3 length: 17 amino acids. The V gene end was trimmed by 3 bases and the J gene end by 2 bases; junction bases not matched to a gene: 8. Germline CDR1 SGHVS, CDR2 FQNEAQ. As DNA, the CDR3 is TGTGCCAGCAGCTTCCTTAGACAGGGGGTCCCTGGAAACACCATATATTTT. Residues: CASSFLRQGVPGNTIYF.

The V gene is TRBV9, the J gene TRBJ2-1, with D tentatively TRBD1 (5 bases). V shed 4 bases and J shed 6 bases, with 14 bases lying between them. The germline V gene has CDR1 SGDLS and CDR2 YYNGEE. The CDR3 is made up of 14 amino acids. CDR3 DNA sequence: TGTGCCAGCAGCCCTAGGGGCGCCGGCAATGAGCAGTTCTTC. It yields the protein CASSPRGAGNEQFF. Combining the CDR3 with reference TRBV9 and TRBJ2-1 gives the whole variable domain DSGVTQTPKHLITATGQRVTLRCSPRSGDLSVYWYQQSLDQGLQFLIQYYNGEERAKGNILERFSAQQFPDLHSELNLSSLELGDSALYFCASSPRGAGNEQFFGPGTRLTVL.

This clonotype was observed at least ten times. V gene TRBV12-3 or TRBV12-4 combines with J gene TRBJ1-1; unclear D gene. The V end was cut by 7 bases, the J end by 4 bases, with 13 bases between. The CDR3 is 13 residues long. This CDR3 is CASTLRAGTEAFF. CDR3 coding DNA: TGTGCCAGCACCCTAAGGGCAGGCACTGAAGCTTTCTTT.

The chain couples TRBV7-6 to TRBJ2-5, with 9 nucleotides matching TRBD1. There are 13 residues in the CDR3. Trimming removed 8 bases from V and 3 bases from J; junction bases left unmatched: 4. Per germline, CDR1 SGHVS and CDR2 FNYEAQ. CDR3 in amino acids: CASARTGEETQYF. The CDR3 DNA reads TGTGCCAGCGCTAGGACAGGGGAAGAGACCCAGTACTTC.

The chain has TRBV3-1 and TRBJ2-2; the D gene is possibly TRBD1 (6 bases). The V gene lost 4 bases and the J gene lost 7 bases, with 16 bases spanning the gap. CDR1 is LGHDT, CDR2 YNNKEL, per germline (reference sequence). The CDR3 runs to 15 residues. CDR3 bases: TGTGCCAGCAGCCCGGGATTGGGGGCAAACGGGGAGCTGTTTTTT. This gives the protein CASSPGLGANGELFF.

This chain links TRBV4-1 with TRBJ1-1; a possible D gene is TRBD1 (6 bases). Germline V gene data show CDR1 as MGHRA and CDR2 as YSYEKL. Deletions cut 2 bases from V and 3 bases from J, with 13 bases between. The length of the CDR3 is 15 residues. CDR3 sequence: CASSQRGQSYTEAFF. In nucleotides, the CDR3 is TGCGCCAGCAGCCAACGTGGACAGTCCTACACTGAAGCTTTCTTT.

Concerning this clonotype itself: Just one base apart from a much larger clone, this may be a read error. The J gene is TRBJ2-2, the V gene TRBV12-3 or TRBV12-4, with TRBD1 as a possible D gene (6 bases). CDR3 size: 17 residues. CDR3 sequence: CASTLTLNRVQTGVLFF. CDR3 nucleotides: TGTGCCAGCACCCTCACCCTGAACAGGGTACAAACCGGGGTGCTGTTTTTT.

The chain employs TRBV4-1 and TRBJ2-1, with D unresolved. CDR3 length: 16 amino acids. V lost 4 bases and J lost 0, with 13 bases in between. Germline V gene data show CDR1 as MGHRA and CDR2 as YSYEKL. The chain's CDR3 is CASSPDQGFSYNEQFF. Here the CDR3 DNA reads TGCGCCAGCAGCCCCGACCAAGGCTTCTCCTACAATGAGCAGTTCTTC.

This clonotype was observed once. This chain links TRBV18 with TRBJ1-4; D might be TRBD1 (5 bases). Trimming removed 4 bases from V and 7 bases from J, with 13 bases in between. The CDR3 extends over 14 amino acids. Germline-derived CDR1 and CDR2 are KGHSH and LQKENI. CDR3 sequence: CASSLDSVREKLFF. The CDR3 DNA follows: TGTGCCAGCTCACTCGACAGTGTCCGTGAAAAACTGTTTTTT.

In its sample, this clonotype was seen many times. The V call is TRBV5-4, the J call TRBJ2-3; possibly TRBD2 for D (6 bases). With 4 bases removed from V and 4 bases from J, the gap between germline ends came to 13 bases. There are 14 residues in the CDR3. Looked up from germline, CDR1 is SGHNT and CDR2 is YYREEE (reference sequence). CDR3 amino acids: CASSRRASPDTQYF. The CDR3 region has the DNA TGTGCCAGCAGCCGGAGGGCCTCCCCAGATACGCAGTATTTT. Drawing the rest from reference TRBV5-4 and TRBJ2-3, the complete variable domain is ETGVTQSPTHLIKTRGQQVTLRCSSQSGHNTVSWYQQALGQGPQFIFQYYREEENGRGNFPPRFSGLQFPNYSSELNVNALELDDSALYLCASSRRASPDTQYFGPGTRLTVL.

On this clonotype itself: This may be a read error, as it is one base from a much larger clone. The chain has TRBV12-3 or TRBV12-4 and TRBJ1-1; D unresolved. The CDR3 consists of 13 residues. DNA of the CDR3: TGTGCCAGCAGCCACCAACCTAACACTGAAGCTTTATTT. This sequence encodes CASSHQPNTEALF.

The sample holds a few counts of this clonotype. This sequence joins TRBV28 and TRBJ1-2; TRBD1 is a possible D gene (6 bases). The CDR3 totals 17 residues. V gave up 4 bases and J gave up 0 bases, with 18 bases separating them. The germline V gene has CDR1 MDHEN and CDR2 SYDVKM. CDR3 residues: CASSYPTGYLTNYGYTF. The CDR3 nucleotides read TGTGCCAGCAGTTACCCGACAGGATACCTTACTAACTATGGCTACACCTTC.

This clonotype has ten or more counts. This chain uses TRBV7-6 with TRBJ2-5; D is ambiguous. Germline V gene sequence: CDR1 SGHVS, CDR2 FNYEAQ. This CDR3 is 12 amino acids long. Trimming pared 1 base from V and 9 bases from J, leaving 9 bases between. DNA of the CDR3: TGTGCCAGCAGCTTAGATAGGTGGGCCCAGTACTTC. It yields the protein CASSLDRWAQYF.